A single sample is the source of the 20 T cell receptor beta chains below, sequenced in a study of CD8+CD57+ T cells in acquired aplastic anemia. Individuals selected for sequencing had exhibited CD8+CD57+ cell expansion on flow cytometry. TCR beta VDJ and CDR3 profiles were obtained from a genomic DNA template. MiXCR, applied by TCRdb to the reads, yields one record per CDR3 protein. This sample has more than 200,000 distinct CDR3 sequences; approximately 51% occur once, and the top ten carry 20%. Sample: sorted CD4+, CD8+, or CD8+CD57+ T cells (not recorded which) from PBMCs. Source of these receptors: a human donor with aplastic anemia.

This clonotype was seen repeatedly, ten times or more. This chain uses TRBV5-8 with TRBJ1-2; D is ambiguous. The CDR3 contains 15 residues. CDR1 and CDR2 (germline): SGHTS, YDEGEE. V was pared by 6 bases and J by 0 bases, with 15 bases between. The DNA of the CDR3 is TGTGCCAGCAATTCACTGGTGGGTTCTAACTATGGCTACACCTTC. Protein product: CASNSLVGSNYGYTF.

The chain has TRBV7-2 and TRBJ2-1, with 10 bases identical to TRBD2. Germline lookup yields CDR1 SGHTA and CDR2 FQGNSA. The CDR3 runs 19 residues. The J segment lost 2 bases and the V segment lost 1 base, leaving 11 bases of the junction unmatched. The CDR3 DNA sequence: TGTGCCAGCAGCTTAGTTCAAAGCGGGGGGGCCCGGGCCTACAATGAGCAGTTCTTC. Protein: CASSLVQSGGARAYNEQFF.

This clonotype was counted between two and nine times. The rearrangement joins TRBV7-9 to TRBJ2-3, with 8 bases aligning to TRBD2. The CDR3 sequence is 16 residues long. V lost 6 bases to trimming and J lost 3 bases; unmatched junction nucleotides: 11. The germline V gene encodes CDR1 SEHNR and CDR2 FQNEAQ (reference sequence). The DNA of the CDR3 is TGTGCCAGCAGTGAGTCCTCGGGGGGGCCAACAGATACGCAGTATTTT. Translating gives CASSESSGGPTDTQYF.

The CDR3 is CSEAYGYTF. CDR3 DNA: TGCAGTGAGGCCTATGGCTACACCTTC. V is TRBV20-1 and J is TRBJ1-2; D is unresolved. Trimming stripped 7 bases from V and 4 bases from J, with 4 bases between. CDR3 length equals 9 residues. The germline V gene has CDR1 DFQATT and CDR2 SNEGSKA (reference sequence).

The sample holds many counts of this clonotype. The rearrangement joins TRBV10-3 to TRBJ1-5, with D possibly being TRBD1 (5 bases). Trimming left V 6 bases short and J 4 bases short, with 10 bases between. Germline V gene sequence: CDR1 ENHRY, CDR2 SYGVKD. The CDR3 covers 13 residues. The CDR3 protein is CAIRTQENQPQHF. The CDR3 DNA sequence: TGTGCCATCAGGACACAGGAAAATCAGCCCCAGCATTTT.

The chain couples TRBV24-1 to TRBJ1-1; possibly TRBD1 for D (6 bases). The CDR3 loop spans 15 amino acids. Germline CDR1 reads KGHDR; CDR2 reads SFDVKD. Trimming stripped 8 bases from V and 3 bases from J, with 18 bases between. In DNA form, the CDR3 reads TGTGCCACCATCTCCCTAGGGGGGGCGGACACTGAAGCTTTCTTT. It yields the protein CATISLGGADTEAFF.

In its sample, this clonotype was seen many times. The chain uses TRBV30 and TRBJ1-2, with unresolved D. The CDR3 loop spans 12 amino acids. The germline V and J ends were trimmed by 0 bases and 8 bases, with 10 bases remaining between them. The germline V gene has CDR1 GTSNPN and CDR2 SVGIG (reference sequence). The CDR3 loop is CAWSVTDSGYTF. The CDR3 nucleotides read TGTGCCTGGAGTGTAACGGACTCGGGCTACACCTTC.

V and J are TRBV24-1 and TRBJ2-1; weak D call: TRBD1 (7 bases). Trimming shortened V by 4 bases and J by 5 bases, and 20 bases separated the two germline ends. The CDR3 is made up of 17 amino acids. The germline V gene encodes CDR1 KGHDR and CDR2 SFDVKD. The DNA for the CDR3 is TGTGCCACCAGTGAAGGGAGGATAGACAGGGTTGACAATGAGCAGTTCTTC. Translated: CATSEGRIDRVDNEQFF.

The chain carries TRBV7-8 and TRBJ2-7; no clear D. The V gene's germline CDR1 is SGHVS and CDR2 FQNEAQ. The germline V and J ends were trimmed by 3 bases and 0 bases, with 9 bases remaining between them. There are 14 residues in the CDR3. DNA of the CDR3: TGTGCCAGCAGCTTCTCCAGGAGCTCCTACGAGCAGTACTTC. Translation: CASSFSRSSYEQYF.

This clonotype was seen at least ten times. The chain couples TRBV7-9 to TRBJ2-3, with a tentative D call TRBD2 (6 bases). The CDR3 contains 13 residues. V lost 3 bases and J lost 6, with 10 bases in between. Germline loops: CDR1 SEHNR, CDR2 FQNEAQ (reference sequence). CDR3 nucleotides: TGTGCCAGCAGCTTCGGGAGTTACGATACGCAGTATTTT. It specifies CASSFGSYDTQYF.

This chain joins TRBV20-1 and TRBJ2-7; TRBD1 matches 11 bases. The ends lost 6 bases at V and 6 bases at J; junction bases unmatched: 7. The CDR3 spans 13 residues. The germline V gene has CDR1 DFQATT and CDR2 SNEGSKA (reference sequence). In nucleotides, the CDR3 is TGCAGTGCATGGGGACAGGGGGGCGTCGAGCAGTACTTC. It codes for CSAWGQGGVEQYF.

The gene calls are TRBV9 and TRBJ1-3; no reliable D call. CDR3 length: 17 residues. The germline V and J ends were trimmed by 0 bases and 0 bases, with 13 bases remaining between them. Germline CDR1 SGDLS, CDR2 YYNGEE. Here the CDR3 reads CASSVATEGASGNTIYF. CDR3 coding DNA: TGTGCCAGCAGCGTAGCTACGGAAGGCGCCTCTGGAAACACCATATATTTT.

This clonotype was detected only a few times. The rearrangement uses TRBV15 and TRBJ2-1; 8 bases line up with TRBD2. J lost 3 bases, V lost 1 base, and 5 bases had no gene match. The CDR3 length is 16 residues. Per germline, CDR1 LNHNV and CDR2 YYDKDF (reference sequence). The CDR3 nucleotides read TGTGCCACCAGCAGAGGGTCGGCGGGGGGCTACAATGAGCAGTTCTTC. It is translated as CATSRGSAGGYNEQFF.

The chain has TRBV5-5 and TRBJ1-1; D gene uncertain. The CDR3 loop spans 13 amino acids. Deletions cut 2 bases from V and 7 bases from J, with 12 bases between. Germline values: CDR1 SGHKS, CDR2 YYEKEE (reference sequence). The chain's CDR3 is CASSLSSRDEAFF. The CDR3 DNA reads TGTGCCAGCAGCTTATCCTCTAGGGATGAAGCTTTCTTT.

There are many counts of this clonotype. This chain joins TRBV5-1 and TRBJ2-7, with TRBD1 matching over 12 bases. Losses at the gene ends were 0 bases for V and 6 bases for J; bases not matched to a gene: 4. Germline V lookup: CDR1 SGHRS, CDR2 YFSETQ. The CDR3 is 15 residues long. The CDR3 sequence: CASSLGGTGGSEQYF. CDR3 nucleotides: TGCGCCAGCAGCTTGGGAGGGACAGGGGGCTCCGAGCAGTACTTC. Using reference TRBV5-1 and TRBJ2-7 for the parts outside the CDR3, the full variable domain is KAGVTQTPRYLIKTRGQQVTLSCSPISGHRSVSWYQQTPGQGLQFLFEYFSETQRNKGNFPGRFSGRQFSNSRSEMNVSTLELGDSALYLCASSLGGTGGSEQYFGPGTRLTVT.

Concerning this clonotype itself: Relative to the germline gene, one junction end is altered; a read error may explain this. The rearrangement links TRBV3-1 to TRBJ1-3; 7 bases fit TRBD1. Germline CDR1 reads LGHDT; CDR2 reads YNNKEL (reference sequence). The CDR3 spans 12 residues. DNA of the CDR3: TGTGCCAGCAGCCGAACAGGGGTAGGCCCAAGTTTT. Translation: CASSRTGVGPSF. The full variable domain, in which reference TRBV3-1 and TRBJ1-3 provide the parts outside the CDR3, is DTAVSQTPKYLVTQMGNDKSIKCEQNLGHDTMYWYKQDSKKFLKIMFSYNNKELIINETVPNRFSPKSPDKAHLNLHINSLELGDSAVYFCASSRTGVGPSFGEGSWLTVV.

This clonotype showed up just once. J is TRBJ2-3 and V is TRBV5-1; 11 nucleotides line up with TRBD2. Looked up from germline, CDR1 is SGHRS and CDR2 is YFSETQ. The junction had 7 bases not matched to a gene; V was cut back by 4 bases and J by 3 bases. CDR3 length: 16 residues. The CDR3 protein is CASSPGTSGATDTQYF. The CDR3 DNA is TGCGCCAGCAGCCCGGGGACTAGCGGAGCTACAGATACGCAGTATTTT.

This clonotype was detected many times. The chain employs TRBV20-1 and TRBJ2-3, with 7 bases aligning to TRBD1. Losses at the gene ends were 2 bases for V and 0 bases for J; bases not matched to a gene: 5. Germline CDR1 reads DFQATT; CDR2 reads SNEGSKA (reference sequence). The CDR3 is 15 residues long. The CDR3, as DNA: TGCAGTGCTAGACGGACAGGATCTAGCACAGATACGCAGTATTTT. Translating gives CSARRTGSSTDTQYF.

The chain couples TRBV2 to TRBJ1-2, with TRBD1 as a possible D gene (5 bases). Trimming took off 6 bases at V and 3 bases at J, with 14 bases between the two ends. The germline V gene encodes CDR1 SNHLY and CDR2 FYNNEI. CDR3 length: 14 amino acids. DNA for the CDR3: TGTGCCAGCAGAAGGACGGGGGGTGACTATGGCTACACCTTC. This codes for CASRRTGGDYGYTF. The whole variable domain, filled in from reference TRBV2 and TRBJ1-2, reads EPEVTQTPSHQVTQMGQEVILRCVPISNHLYFYWYRQILGQKVEFLVSFYNNEISEKSEIFDDQFSVERPDGSNFTLKIRSTKLEDSAMYFCASRRTGGDYGYTFGSGTRLTVV.

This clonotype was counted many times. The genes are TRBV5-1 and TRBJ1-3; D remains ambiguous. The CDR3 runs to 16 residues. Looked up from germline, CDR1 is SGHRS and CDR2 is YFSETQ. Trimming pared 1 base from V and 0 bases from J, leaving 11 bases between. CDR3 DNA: TGCGCCAGCAGCTTGTCTGGCGGTAACTCTGGAAACACCATATATTTT. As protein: CASSLSGGNSGNTIYF.